This entry describes one TCR beta chain. The data were taken from a study of blood T cell repertoires in COVID-19. This CDR3 comprises 13 residues. V lost 1 base and J 6 bases, leaving 10 bases between the germline ends. From germline, CDR1 is KGHSH and CDR2 LQKENI. The protocol was immunoSEQ multiplex PCR, while the TCRdb copy is restricted to in-frame clones and leaves out a portion. This table has 200,000 or so clones, approximately 80% appearing once. This clonotype was obtained from a man aged 55 to 70 who had recovered from COVID-19. The sample was PBMCs or T cells enriched from blood (not recorded which). The chain is built from TRBV18 and TRBJ2-7; D might be TRBD2 (5 bases). CDR3 DNA: TGTGCCAGCTCACCACTTAAGGGAGCCGAGCAGTACTTC. Protein product: CASSPLKGAEQYF.